Each of the 8 T cell receptor beta chains below was sequenced from the same sample in a study of control samples from healthy donors and cancer patients. The data were produced by immunoSEQ multiplex PCR, yet TCRdb's version contains in-frame clones alone and is incomplete. The sample yields some 250,000 clones, approximately 80% seen once. Sample: PBMCs. Receptors were obtained from a woman aged 60-75 years with lung cancer.

This chain joins TRBV2 and TRBJ1-1; unclear D gene. The V end lost 7 bases, the J end lost 5 bases, and 14 bases lay between the germline ends. This CDR3 is built from 13 residues. Germline loops: CDR1 SNHLY, CDR2 FYNNEI. The CDR3 protein is CASTLVFGTEAFF. DNA of the CDR3: TGTGCCAGCACCTTGGTTTTCGGGACTGAAGCTTTCTTT.

The chain carries TRBV9 and TRBJ2-1; TRBD2 agrees at 13 bases. V gave up 4 bases and J gave up 10 bases; unmatched junction bases: 11. CDR3 length: 16 residues. Germline-derived CDR1 and CDR2 are SGDLS and YYNGEE. The CDR3 sequence: CASSFGTSGAYQEQFF. The CDR3 nucleotides are TGTGCCAGCAGCTTCGGGACTAGCGGGGCCTACCAGGAGCAGTTCTTC. The full variable domain, completed using reference TRBV9 and TRBJ2-1, is DSGVTQTPKHLITATGQRVTLRCSPRSGDLSVYWYQQSLDQGLQFLIQYYNGEERAKGNILERFSAQQFPDLHSELNLSSLELGDSALYFCASSFGTSGAYQEQFFGPGTRLTVL.

The rearrangement links TRBV3-1 (or the pseudogene TRBV3-2) to TRBJ1-1; TRBD1 aligns across 7 bases. Germline CDR1 and CDR2: LGHDT and YNNKEL (reference sequence). J was trimmed by 4 bases and V by 4 bases; bases with no gene match: 12. The CDR3 is 16 amino acids. CDR3 bases: TGTGCCAGCAGCCCACTCCAAGGACAGGCTCCCACTGAAGCTTTCTTT. Its translation is CASSPLQGQAPTEAFF.

The rearrangement joins TRBV28 to TRBJ1-4, with TRBD1 matching 7 bases. This CDR3 has 17 amino acids. Per germline, CDR1 MDHEN and CDR2 SYDVKM. After removal of 6 bases from V and 0 bases from J, the junction contained 10 bases not matched to a gene. The CDR3 loop is CASRPPTGVATNEKLFF. The CDR3 DNA reads as TGTGCCAGCAGACCCCCAACAGGGGTTGCAACTAATGAAAAACTGTTTTTT.

V is TRBV7-3 and J is TRBJ2-2, with D uncertain. In germline, CDR1 is SGHTA, CDR2 FQGTGA. This CDR3 region has 17 residues. V gave up 3 bases and J gave up 4 bases, with 18 bases separating them. CDR3 bases: TGTGCCAGCAGCTTCACCCCGGGCCTCCCACCCACCGGGGAGCTGTTTTTT. Translated, it gives CASSFTPGLPPTGELFF.

The rearrangement links TRBV7-9 to TRBJ2-3; D is undetermined. There are 12 residues in the CDR3. Germline assignment: CDR1 SEHNR and CDR2 FQNEAQ (reference sequence). Trimming pared 8 bases from V and 2 bases from J, leaving 8 bases between. The CDR3 bases are TGTGCCAGCTGTAGTCCCACAGATACGCAGTATTTT. Amino acid sequence: CASCSPTDTQYF.

This chain joins TRBV30 and TRBJ2-4; the D gene is possibly TRBD2 (7 bases). Germline CDR1 GTSNPN, CDR2 SVGIG (reference sequence). The CDR3 is made up of 13 amino acids. V lost 3 bases to trimming and J lost 7 bases, with 13 bases between them. The CDR3: CAWRPGGGNIQYF. The CDR3 DNA follows: TGTGCCTGGAGACCGGGGGGCGGGAACATTCAGTACTTC.

This chain links TRBV21-1 with TRBJ2-1; the table calls TRBD1, which could not be checked here. TRBV21-1 is a pseudogene locus. The CDR3 runs to 15 residues. In nucleotides, the CDR3 is TGTGCCAGCGGTAACAGGACAAGCTCCTACAATGAGCAGTTCTTC. Amino acid sequence: CASGNRTSSYNEQFF.